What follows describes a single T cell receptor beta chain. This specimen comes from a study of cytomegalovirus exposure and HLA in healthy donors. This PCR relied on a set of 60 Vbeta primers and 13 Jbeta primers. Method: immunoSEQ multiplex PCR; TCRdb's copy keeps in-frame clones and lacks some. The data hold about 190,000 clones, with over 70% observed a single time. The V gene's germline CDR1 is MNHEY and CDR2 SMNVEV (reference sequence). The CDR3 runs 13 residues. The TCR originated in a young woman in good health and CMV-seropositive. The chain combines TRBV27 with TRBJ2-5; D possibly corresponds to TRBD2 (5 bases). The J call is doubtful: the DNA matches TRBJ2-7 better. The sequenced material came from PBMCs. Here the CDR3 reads CASSLTTDYEQYF. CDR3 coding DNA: TGTGCCAGCAGTTTGACTACGGACTACGAGCAGTACTTC.